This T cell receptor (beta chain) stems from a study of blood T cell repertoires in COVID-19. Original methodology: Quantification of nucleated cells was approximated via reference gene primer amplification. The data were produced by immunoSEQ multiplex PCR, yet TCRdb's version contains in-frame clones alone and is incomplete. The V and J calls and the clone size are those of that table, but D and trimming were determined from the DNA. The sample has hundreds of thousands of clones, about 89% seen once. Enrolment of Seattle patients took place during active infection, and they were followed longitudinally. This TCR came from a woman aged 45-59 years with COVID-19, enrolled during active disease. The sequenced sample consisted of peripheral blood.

CDR3 amino acids: CASSRRDSADQLGDEQYF. DNA for the CDR3: TGTGCCAGTAGTAGAAGGGACAGTGCCGACCAATTGGGGGACGAGCAGTACTTC. J is TRBJ2-7 and V is TRBV19, with 7 bases aligning to TRBD1. With 4 bases clipped from V and 5 bases from J, the junction kept 20 bases outside the gene matches. From germline, CDR1 is LNHDA and CDR2 SQIVND (reference sequence). The CDR3 loop spans 18 amino acids.